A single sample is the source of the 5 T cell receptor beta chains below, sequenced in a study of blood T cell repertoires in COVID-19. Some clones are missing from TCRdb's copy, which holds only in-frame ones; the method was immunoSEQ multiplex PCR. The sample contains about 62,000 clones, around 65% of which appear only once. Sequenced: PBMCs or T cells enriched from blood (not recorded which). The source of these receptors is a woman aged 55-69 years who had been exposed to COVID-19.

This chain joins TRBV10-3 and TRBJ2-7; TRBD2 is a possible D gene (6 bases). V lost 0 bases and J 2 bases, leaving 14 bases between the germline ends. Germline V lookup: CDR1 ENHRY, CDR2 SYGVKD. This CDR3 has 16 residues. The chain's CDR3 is CAISESLFGGTYEQYF. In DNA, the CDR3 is TGTGCCATCAGTGAGTCTTTATTCGGCGGGACCTACGAGCAGTACTTC.

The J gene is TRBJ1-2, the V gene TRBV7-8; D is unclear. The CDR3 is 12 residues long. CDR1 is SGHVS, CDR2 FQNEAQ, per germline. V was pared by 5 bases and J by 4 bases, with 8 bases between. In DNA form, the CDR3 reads TGTGCCAGCAGCCCCAGTCCCTATGGCTACACCTTC. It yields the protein CASSPSPYGYTF.

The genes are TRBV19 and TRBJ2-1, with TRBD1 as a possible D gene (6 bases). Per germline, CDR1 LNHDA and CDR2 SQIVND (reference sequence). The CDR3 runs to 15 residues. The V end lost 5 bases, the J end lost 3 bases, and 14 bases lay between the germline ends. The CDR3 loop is CASSPLWTDYNEQFF. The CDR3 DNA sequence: TGTGCCAGTAGTCCCCTATGGACAGACTACAATGAGCAGTTCTTC. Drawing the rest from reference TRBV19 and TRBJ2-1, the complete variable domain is DGGITQSPKYLFRKEGQNVTLSCEQNLNHDAMYWYRQDPGQGLRLIYYSQIVNDFQKGDIAEGYSVSREKKESFPLTVTSAQKNPTAFYLCASSPLWTDYNEQFFGPGTRLTVL.

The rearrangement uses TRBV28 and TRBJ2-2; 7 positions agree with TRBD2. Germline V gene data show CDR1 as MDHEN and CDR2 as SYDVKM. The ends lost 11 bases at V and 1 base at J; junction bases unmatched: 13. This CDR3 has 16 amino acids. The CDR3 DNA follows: TGTGCCTCCCGGGGGGACCCGCCTAAGAACACCGGGGAGCTGTTTTTT. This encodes CASRGDPPKNTGELFF.

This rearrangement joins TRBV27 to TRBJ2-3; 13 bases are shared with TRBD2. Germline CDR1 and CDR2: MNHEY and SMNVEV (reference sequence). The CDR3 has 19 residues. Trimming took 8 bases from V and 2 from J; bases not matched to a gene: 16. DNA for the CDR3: TGTGCCAGCGGGACTAGCGGGACCTTTATGGGTCCTTTCACAGATACGCAGTATTTT. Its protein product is CASGTSGTFMGPFTDTQYF.